What follows are 15 T cell receptor beta chains derived from one specimen sequenced in a study of blood T cell repertoires in COVID-19. Data came from immunoSEQ multiplex PCR; TCRdb stores just in-frame clones and leaves some out. The sample lists more than 250,000 clones, roughly nine tenths occurring once. Sequencing was carried out using PBMCs or T cells enriched from blood (not recorded which). These receptors were taken from a woman in her 30s who had recovered from COVID-19.

Details on this clone: Other DNA sequences within the sample encode an identical CDR3. The chain joins TRBV7-9 to TRBJ1-4, with D maybe TRBD1 (5 bases). The V end lost 2 bases, the J end lost 0 bases, and 7 bases lay between the germline ends. Per germline, CDR1 SEHNR and CDR2 FQNEAQ (reference sequence). The CDR3 spans 15 residues. The CDR3: CASSLQGATNEKLFF. CDR3 sequence (DNA): TGTGCCAGCAGCTTACAAGGGGCAACTAATGAAAAACTGTTTTTT. Complete variable domain (other parts from reference TRBV7-9 and TRBJ1-4): DTGVSQNPRHKITKRGQNVTFRCDPISEHNRLYWYRQTLGQGPEFLTYFQNEAQLEKSRLLSDRFSAERPKGSFSTLEIQRTEQGDSAMYLCASSLQGATNEKLFFGSGTQLSVL.

The CDR3 reads CASSWTGDNEKLFF. As DNA, the CDR3 is TGTGCCAGCAGCTGGACAGGGGATAATGAAAAACTGTTTTTT. The gene calls are TRBV2 and TRBJ1-4, with 9 positions matching TRBD1. The length of the CDR3 is 14 residues. V gave up 6 bases and J gave up 4 bases; unmatched junction bases: 3. Germline V gene data show CDR1 as SNHLY and CDR2 as FYNNEI.

The rearrangement links TRBV29-1 to TRBJ2-1; the match to TRBD2 covers 7 bases. Per the germline V gene, CDR1 is SQVTM and CDR2 is ANQGSEA. Trimming took 6 bases from V and 4 from J; bases not matched to a gene: 12. The CDR3 has 15 amino acids. The CDR3 is CSVRPWEGGYNEQFF. CDR3 nucleotide sequence: TGCAGCGTCCGACCTTGGGAGGGAGGTTACAATGAGCAGTTCTTC.

The chain links TRBV7-2 to TRBJ2-4, with D possibly matching TRBD2 (5 bases). V was pared by 1 base and J by 4 bases, with 11 bases between. The CDR3 is 15 residues long. CDR1 is SGHTA, CDR2 FQGNSA, per germline. For the CDR3, the DNA is TGTGCCAGCAGCTTAGGCCGTCGGGGTAAAAACATTCAGTACTTC. This encodes CASSLGRRGKNIQYF.

The CDR3 is CASRPGTGYPLGVYEQYF. CDR3 sequence (DNA): TGTGCCAGCAGACCCGGGACAGGCTACCCCCTTGGGGTCTACGAGCAGTACTTC. The rearrangement links TRBV7-9 to TRBJ2-7; TRBD1 agrees at 8 bases. V gave up 6 bases and J gave up 3 bases; unmatched junction bases: 19. This CDR3 region has 18 residues. Germline values: CDR1 SEHNR, CDR2 FQNEAQ (reference sequence).

The chain recombines TRBV11-3 with TRBJ2-7; 7 nucleotides agree with TRBD1. CDR1 is SGHNT and CDR2 is YENEEA in the germline V gene. The CDR3 loop spans 16 amino acids. V lost 5 bases to trimming and J lost 2 bases; unmatched junction nucleotides: 12. The DNA of the CDR3 is TGTGCCAGCAGCGAAAAGTGGGCAGGGGGTCCCTACGAGCAGTACTTC. As protein: CASSEKWAGGPYEQYF.

CDR3 region: CASSLGTGLSYEQYF. The CDR3 nucleotides read TGTGCCAGCTCACTCGGGACAGGGCTCTCCTACGAGCAGTACTTC. The chain joins TRBV18 to TRBJ2-7, with 9 bases that match TRBD1. The germline V gene has CDR1 KGHSH and CDR2 LQKENI. The J segment lost 0 bases and the V segment lost 4 bases, leaving 4 bases of the junction unmatched. The CDR3 is 15 amino acids. The full variable domain, rest sourced from reference TRBV18 and TRBJ2-7, is NAGVMQNPRHLVRRRGQEARLRCSPMKGHSHVYWYRQLPEEGLKFMVYLQKENIIDESGMPKERFSAEFPKEGPSILRIQQVVRGDSAAYFCASSLGTGLSYEQYFGPGTRLTVT.

The chain links TRBV7-2 to TRBJ1-3; D remains ambiguous. V lost 5 bases, J lost 0 bases, and 8 bases lay in between. The CDR3 sequence is 14 residues long. Germline loops: CDR1 SGHTA, CDR2 FQGNSA. The CDR3 loop reads CASSRGGSGNTIYF. CDR3 coding DNA: TGTGCCAGCAGCCGGGGAGGCTCTGGAAACACCATATATTTT.

The chain has TRBV7-2 and TRBJ1-4; D remains unclear. The length of the CDR3 is 13 residues. Germline CDR1 SGHTA, CDR2 FQGNSA. V was shortened by 6 bases and J by 7 bases, with 12 bases between the two germline ends. CDR3 sequence: CASSINSFEKLFF. The CDR3 DNA reads as TGTGCCAGCAGTATAAACAGCTTTGAAAAACTGTTTTTT.

The J gene is TRBJ1-2, the V gene TRBV7-9; possible D gene TRBD1, 6 bases. Germline CDR1 reads SEHNR; CDR2 reads FQNEAQ (reference sequence). V gave up 1 base and J gave up 6 bases, with 9 bases separating them. The CDR3 is 13 amino acids. In DNA form, the CDR3 reads TGTGCCAGCAGCTTAGTTGGGGGCAATGGCTACACCTTC. Encoded protein: CASSLVGGNGYTF.

The genes are TRBV28 and TRBJ2-3, with 10 nucleotides matching TRBD1. The germline CDR1 and CDR2 sequences are MDHEN and SYDVKM. The CDR3 contains 16 residues. V was pared by 6 bases and J by 1 base, with 7 bases of the junction left unmatched. CDR3 sequence: CASSPSGTGGTDTQYF. The CDR3 DNA reads TGTGCCAGCAGCCCTTCCGGGACAGGGGGCACAGATACGCAGTATTTT.

The chain employs TRBV28 and TRBJ1-2, with 7 bases that match TRBD1. The CDR3 sequence is 12 residues long. Germline CDR1 is MDHEN and CDR2 is SYDVKM. V lost 6 bases to trimming and J lost 4 bases; unmatched junction nucleotides: 2. The CDR3 DNA reads as TGTGCCAGCAGCGGGACAGCCTATGGCTACACCTTC. Protein: CASSGTAYGYTF.

This clone was seen a single time. The chain carries TRBV4-2 and TRBJ1-1; D perhaps matches TRBD1 (6 bases). CDR1 is LGHNA, CDR2 YNFKEQ, per germline. V was shortened by 0 bases and J by 2 bases, with 10 bases between the two germline ends. The CDR3 has 15 amino acids. CDR3: CASSQEFRGNTEAFF. In nucleotides, the CDR3 is TGTGCCAGCAGCCAAGAATTCAGGGGTAACACTGAAGCTTTCTTT.

The chain carries TRBV7-2 and TRBJ2-1; 11 bases match TRBD2. The CDR3 spans 15 residues. Germline V lookup: CDR1 SGHTA, CDR2 FQGNSA. The V segment lost 8 bases and the J segment 4 bases; nucleotides outside the gene matches: 7. Written as DNA, the CDR3 is TGTGCCAGCCGCACGGGACTAGCGGAGTACAATGAGCAGTTCTTC. Translation gives CASRTGLAEYNEQFF.

The chain combines TRBV4-3 with TRBJ2-1, with D maybe TRBD2 (5 bases). The CDR3 has 14 residues. Germline V gene data show CDR1 as LGHNA and CDR2 as YSLEER. Trimming removed 5 bases at V and 8 bases at J, with 16 bases between. CDR3 residues: CASSSQASPDEQFF. The CDR3 DNA sequence: TGCGCCAGCAGCTCCCAAGCTAGCCCGGATGAGCAGTTCTTC.